The clone carrying this TCR beta chain was detected ten times or more. Its antigen remains unidentified. The data originate from a study of T cells after yellow fever vaccination. Study-level findings and limits: In post-booster samples, most primary-vaccination clones reappeared (about 96% CD4, approximately 91% CD8).

With 7 bases removed from V and 4 bases from J, the gap between germline ends came to 15 bases. The V gene's germline CDR1 is MNHNS and CDR2 SASEGT. This CDR3 region has 14 residues. One entry per CDR3 protein, called by TCRdb with MiXCR from the 5' RACE reads. Found here are under 150,000 distinct CDR3 sequences, roughly 8.2% of them singletons; the top ten hold approximately 0.67%. This clonotype was obtained from a man younger than 40 who received the YFV17D yellow fever vaccine. The rearrangement uses TRBV6-1 and TRBJ2-3; D possibly matches TRBD1 or TRBD2 (7 bases each). Sequences were derived from CD4+ T cells sorted from PBMCs, sampled 5 days after the yellow fever booster vaccination. This chain's CDR3 is CASTQGGFPDTQYF. CDR3 sequence (DNA): TGTGCCAGCACCCAGGGGGGGTTCCCAGATACGCAGTATTTT.